One and the same sample provided the 28 T cell receptor beta chains below, sequenced in a study of T cells in Graves' hyperthyroidism and ophthalmopathy. What was amplified from RNA transcripts were TCR beta CDR3 regions. TCR CDR3 regions were first amplified by RT-PCR with HTBI primers. MiXCR, applied by TCRdb to the multiplex PCR reads, yields one record per CDR3 protein. The sample records roughly 250,000 distinct CDR3 sequences, about a sixth being singletons. The sample was blood. These receptor sequences come from a woman aged 18-29 years with Graves' ophthalmopathy.

This clonotype was recorded at least ten times. This rearrangement joins TRBV6-2 or TRBV6-3 to TRBJ2-1; D remains ambiguous. The ends were cut back, 8 bases at V and 7 bases at J, with 9 bases in the middle. The CDR3 is 11 residues long. CDR1 is MNHEY and CDR2 is SVGEGT in the germline V gene. CDR3 DNA: TGTGCCAGCGGAACTTCTAATGAGCAGTTCTTC. This encodes CASGTSNEQFF.

A note on this clonotype: A read error is possible here, since a much larger clone lies one base away. J is TRBJ2-1 and V is TRBV18; TRBD2 aligns across 7 bases. The CDR3 contains 17 residues. Germline assignment: CDR1 KGHSH and CDR2 LQKENI. The CDR3 DNA reads as TGTGCCAGCTCACGGGGATTCGTTGCGGGAGTAAACAATGAGCAGCTCTTC. The encoded protein is CASSRGFVAGVNNEQLF.

In this sample, this clonotype turned up many times. V gene TRBV7-2 combines with J gene TRBJ1-2; 11 bases are shared with TRBD1. With 4 bases clipped from V and 6 bases from J, the junction kept 7 bases outside the gene matches. The CDR3 has 15 residues. Germline V gene lookup returns CDR1 SGHTA and CDR2 FQGNSA. The CDR3 here is CASSSPGTGGHGYTF. The CDR3 nucleotides are TGTGCCAGCAGCTCCCCCGGGACAGGGGGGCATGGCTACACCTTC.

Note on this clonotype: This may be a read error: a much more frequent sequence differs by one nucleotide. No conserved phenylalanine or tryptophan ends this CDR3, so it is likely a read error. The chain has TRBV28 and TRBJ1-5, with a weak D call TRBD1 (6 bases). V lost 7 bases to trimming and J lost 2 bases, with 12 bases between them. Germline-derived CDR1 and CDR2 are MDHEN and SYDVKM. The CDR3 has 14 amino acids. CDR3: CASISHRGNQPQHS. In DNA form, the CDR3 reads TGTGCCAGCATCTCACACAGGGGCAATCAGCCCCAGCATTCT.

This clonotype occurred many times. The V gene is TRBV20-1, the J gene TRBJ2-2; 10 positions agree with TRBD2. CDR1 and CDR2 from the germline V gene are DFQATT and SNEGSKA (reference sequence). The CDR3 runs 14 residues. V shed 6 bases and J 7 bases; nucleotides not matched to a gene: 8. The CDR3 region is CSADASGSGGELFF. As DNA, the CDR3 is TGCAGTGCCGATGCTAGCGGGAGCGGCGGGGAGCTGTTTTTT.

This sequence joins TRBV19 and TRBJ2-3; D is possibly TRBD1 (5 bases). The V end was cut by 3 bases, the J end by 2 bases, with 15 bases between. This CDR3 spans 16 amino acids. Germline V gene lookup returns CDR1 LNHDA and CDR2 SQIVND (reference sequence). The CDR3 sequence is CASSIPTRQITDTQYF. The CDR3 bases are TGTGCCAGTAGTATCCCCACCCGACAGATCACAGATACGCAGTATTTT.

The genes are TRBV28 and TRBJ2-1, with TRBD2 matching over 12 bases. Losses at the gene ends were 7 bases for V and 11 bases for J; bases not matched to a gene: 9. The CDR3 has 14 amino acids. CDR1 is MDHEN and CDR2 is SYDVKM in the germline V gene. CDR3 protein: CASTGGTSGRQQFF. The CDR3 coding sequence is TGTGCCAGCACCGGAGGGACTAGCGGGCGTCAGCAGTTCTTC.

This clonotype came up a few times. This sequence joins TRBV4-1 and TRBJ1-6; TRBD1 aligns across 7 bases. Germline CDR1 and CDR2: MGHRA and YSYEKL. With V trimmed by 3 bases and J by 6 bases, 11 bases remained unmatched. The CDR3 length is 17 residues. CDR3 in amino acids: CASSQQTGNLINSPLHF. In DNA form, the CDR3 reads TGCGCCAGCAGCCAGCAGACAGGGAATCTTATTAATTCACCCCTCCACTTT.

This clonotype has ten or more counts. V usage is TRBV14 and J usage is TRBJ2-7; TRBD2 aligns across 9 bases. The CDR3 consists of 17 residues. Germline values: CDR1 SGHDN, CDR2 FVKESK. Unmatched junction bases numbered 14, after V lost 4 bases and J lost 4 bases. This CDR3 is CASSPRKLSGGYYEQYF. In DNA, the CDR3 is TGTGCCAGCAGCCCAAGGAAACTGAGCGGGGGGTATTACGAGCAGTACTTC.

The table lists this clonotype with a few counts. This clone may be a read error of a much larger clone one base away. The V call is TRBV7-9, the J call TRBJ2-3; TRBD2 matches at 8 bases. With 2 bases clipped from V and 3 bases from J, the junction kept 10 bases outside the gene matches. Germline assignment: CDR1 SEHNR and CDR2 FQNEAQ (reference sequence). The CDR3 extends over 17 amino acids. The DNA of the CDR3 is TGTGCCAGCAGCTTATATCGGAGCGGGGGTCCGACAGATACGCAGTATTTT. It translates to CASSLYRSGGPTDTQYF. Using reference TRBV7-9 and TRBJ2-3 for the parts outside the CDR3, the full variable domain is DTGVSQNPRHKITKRGQNVTFRCDPISEHNRLYWYRQTLGQGPEFLTYFQNEAQLEKSRLLSDRFSAERPKGSFSTLEIQRTEQGDSAMYLCASSLYRSGGPTDTQYFGPGTRLTVL.

This clonotype was counted many times. The rearrangement links TRBV3-1 to TRBJ2-1, with 7 bases aligning to TRBD2. This CDR3 has 14 amino acids. Germline values: CDR1 LGHDT, CDR2 YNNKEL (reference sequence). The J segment lost 10 bases and the V segment lost 1 base, leaving 7 bases of the junction unmatched. The CDR3 spells CASSQGPSGNEQFF. DNA of the CDR3: TGTGCCAGCAGCCAAGGGCCCAGCGGGAACGAGCAGTTCTTC.

This clonotype has just a few counts. The chain has TRBV6-2 or TRBV6-3 and TRBJ1-2, with TRBD1 matching over 8 bases. There are 15 residues in the CDR3. V shed 5 bases, J shed 4 bases, and the junction held 9 bases outside the gene matches. Germline CDR1 is MNHEY and CDR2 is SVGEGT. CDR3 sequence reads: CASSRLRTGTYGYTF. Here the CDR3 DNA reads TGTGCCAGCAGTCGCCTCCGGACAGGGACCTATGGCTACACCTTC.

This clonotype was recorded at least ten times. This sequence joins TRBV11-2 and TRBJ1-2; 11 bases line up with TRBD1. Germline CDR1 and CDR2: SGHAT and FQNNGV. The V segment lost 7 bases and the J segment 2 bases; nucleotides outside the gene matches: 12. The CDR3 sequence is 17 residues long. CDR3 region: CASTKLGQGGFNYGYTF. DNA for the CDR3: TGTGCCAGCACCAAGCTGGGACAGGGGGGATTCAACTATGGCTACACCTTC.

This clonotype was seen at least ten times. The V gene is TRBV18, the J gene TRBJ2-3; D uncertain. Trimming cost V 4 bases and J 2 bases, with 7 bases left between them. The CDR3 contains 13 residues. Looked up from germline, CDR1 is KGHSH and CDR2 is LQKENI. CDR3 loop: CASSLHDTDTQYF. CDR3 coding DNA: TGTGCCAGCTCACTTCACGACACAGATACGCAGTATTTT.

CDR3 in amino acids: CASSLQRSQETQYF. In DNA form, the CDR3 reads TGTGCCAGCAGCTTACAGCGTTCCCAAGAGACCCAGTACTTC. V usage is TRBV28 and J usage is TRBJ2-5; D not certain. This CDR3 contains 14 residues. V was cut by 6 bases and J by 1 base, with 12 bases left in between. Germline V gene lookup returns CDR1 MDHEN and CDR2 SYDVKM.

This clonotype was counted ten times or more. The chain recombines TRBV15 with TRBJ1-1, with 7 bases matching TRBD1. CDR1 and CDR2 (germline): LNHNV, YYDKDF (reference sequence). The junction had 8 bases not matched to a gene; V was cut back by 0 bases and J by 1 base. The CDR3 has 17 residues. Here the CDR3 DNA reads TGTGCCACCAGCAGAGATGCCTACGACAGGGCGAACACTGAAGCTTTCTTT. It yields the protein CATSRDAYDRANTEAFF.

At least ten counts were recorded for this clonotype. The chain uses TRBV5-1 and TRBJ1-2; D is unclear. The germline V gene has CDR1 SGHRS and CDR2 YFSETQ. The CDR3 has 15 amino acids. V lost 5 bases and J lost 0, with 14 bases in between. DNA for the CDR3: TGCGCCAGCAGACCGGACCCGGGCCCTAACTATGGCTACACCTTC. Protein: CASRPDPGPNYGYTF.

This clonotype showed up many times. The V gene is TRBV9, the J gene TRBJ1-2; the match to TRBD1 covers 7 bases. The J segment lost 2 bases and the V segment lost 4 bases, leaving 17 bases of the junction unmatched. The CDR3 runs 18 residues. Germline V CDR1 and CDR2: SGDLS, YYNGEE. The CDR3 loop is CASSPRATGETLNYGYTF. CDR3 sequence (DNA): TGTGCCAGCAGCCCGAGGGCAACAGGGGAAACCTTGAACTATGGCTACACCTTC.

This clonotype has ten or more counts. The rearrangement links TRBV18 to TRBJ1-5; 7 bases line up with TRBD1. V was pared by 0 bases and J by 1 base, with 3 bases of the junction left unmatched. Germline CDR1 reads KGHSH; CDR2 reads LQKENI. This CDR3 is 16 amino acids long. The CDR3 protein is CASSPPGTASNQPQHF. CDR3 nucleotide sequence: TGTGCCAGCTCACCACCGGGGACAGCCAGCAATCAGCCCCAGCATTTT. The full variable domain, rest sourced from reference TRBV18 and TRBJ1-5, is NAGVMQNPRHLVRRRGQEARLRCSPMKGHSHVYWYRQLPEEGLKFMVYLQKENIIDESGMPKERFSAEFPKEGPSILRIQQVVRGDSAAYFCASSPPGTASNQPQHFGDGTRLSIL.

This clonotype was recorded at least ten times. The chain carries TRBV13 and TRBJ2-7; no definite D call. CDR1 PRHDT and CDR2 FYEKMQ come from the germline V gene (reference sequence). This CDR3 region has 13 residues. Trimming removed 0 bases from V and 2 bases from J, with 5 bases in between. The CDR3 DNA is TGTGCCAGCAGCTTAGGGGAAGCCTACGAGCAGTACTTC. Protein: CASSLGEAYEQYF.

This clonotype occurred many times. CDR3 region: CATSRDRGSPLHF. Here the CDR3 DNA reads TGTGCCACCAGCAGAGACAGGGGTTCACCCCTCCACTTT. This sequence joins TRBV15 and TRBJ1-6; TRBD1 might be the D (6 bases). The CDR3 extends over 13 amino acids. Germline assignment: CDR1 LNHNV and CDR2 YYDKDF (reference sequence). Trimming stripped 0 bases from V and 9 bases from J, with 6 bases between.

This clonotype has ten or more counts. The gene calls are TRBV20-1 and TRBJ2-7; no reliable D call. The CDR3 sequence is 14 residues long. Germline-derived CDR1 and CDR2 are DFQATT and SNEGSKA (reference sequence). V lost 4 bases, J lost 3 bases, and 16 bases lay in between. In DNA, the CDR3 is TGCAGTGCTACTTTCCTGGCCCGGAACTACGAGCAGTACTTC. Protein sequence: CSATFLARNYEQYF.

In its sample, this clonotype was seen once. The chain recombines TRBV11-2 with TRBJ2-7, with D tentatively TRBD2 (7 bases). Trimming removed 3 bases at V and 2 bases at J, with 17 bases between. Looked up from germline, CDR1 is SGHAT and CDR2 is FQNNGV. The CDR3 has 16 residues. The CDR3 sequence is CASSLGGGQSAYEQYF. In DNA, the CDR3 is TGTGCCAGCAGCTTGGGGGGGGGGCAGTCAGCCTACGAGCAGTACTTC.

This clonotype was detected many times. The chain recombines TRBV7-9 with TRBJ2-1; perhaps D is TRBD1 or TRBD2 (5 bases each). The germline V and J ends were trimmed by 3 bases and 1 base, with 13 bases remaining between them. CDR3 length: 16 residues. The germline V gene encodes CDR1 SEHNR and CDR2 FQNEAQ (reference sequence). The CDR3 region has the DNA TGTGCCAGCAGCTTCCCCGGGACGGTGTCCTACAATGAGCAGTTCTTC. It yields the protein CASSFPGTVSYNEQFF.

This clonotype was seen at least ten times. V and J are TRBV29-1 and TRBJ1-1, with D unresolved. The CDR3 runs to 14 residues. Germline assignment: CDR1 SQVTM and CDR2 ANQGSEA. Trimming stripped 5 bases from V and 1 base from J, with 14 bases between. In DNA form, the CDR3 reads TGCAGCGTTCTTGCAGGTTTTTCGAACACTGAAGCTTTCTTT. It yields the protein CSVLAGFSNTEAFF.

Ten or more counts support this clonotype. J is TRBJ2-2 and V is TRBV19, with 8 bases that match TRBD2. J gave up 4 bases and V 6 bases, and 10 bases lay outside the gene matches. Per the germline V gene, CDR1 is LNHDA and CDR2 is SQIVND (reference sequence). The CDR3 totals 16 residues. The CDR3 is CASRRRAGDITGELFF. The CDR3 region has the DNA TGTGCCAGTAGGAGACGAGCGGGAGATATCACCGGGGAGCTGTTTTTT.

As concerns this clonotype: A read error may account for a junction end that differs from germline. V is TRBV5-5 and J is TRBJ1-2, with TRBD1 matching over 8 bases. The CDR3 spans 13 residues. Germline V CDR1 and CDR2: SGHKS, YYEKEE (reference sequence). The chain's CDR3 is CASSLRQGYGCTF. In DNA, the CDR3 is TGTGCCAGCAGCTTGAGACAGGGGTATGGCTGCACCTTC.

This clonotype was detected only a few times. The V call is TRBV19, the J call TRBJ2-1; 7 nucleotides agree with TRBD2. V was clipped by 7 bases and J by 8 bases; unmatched bases: 8. Germline V CDR1 and CDR2: LNHDA, SQIVND (reference sequence). The CDR3 totals 13 residues. The CDR3 reads CASTGTTGYEQFF. The DNA for the CDR3 is TGTGCCAGTACCGGGACTACCGGTTATGAGCAGTTCTTC. Combining the CDR3 with reference TRBV19 and TRBJ2-1 gives the whole variable domain DGGITQSPKYLFRKEGQNVTLSCEQNLNHDAMYWYRQDPGQGLRLIYYSQIVNDFQKGDIAEGYSVSREKKESFPLTVTSAQKNPTAFYLCASTGTTGYEQFFGPGTRLTVL.